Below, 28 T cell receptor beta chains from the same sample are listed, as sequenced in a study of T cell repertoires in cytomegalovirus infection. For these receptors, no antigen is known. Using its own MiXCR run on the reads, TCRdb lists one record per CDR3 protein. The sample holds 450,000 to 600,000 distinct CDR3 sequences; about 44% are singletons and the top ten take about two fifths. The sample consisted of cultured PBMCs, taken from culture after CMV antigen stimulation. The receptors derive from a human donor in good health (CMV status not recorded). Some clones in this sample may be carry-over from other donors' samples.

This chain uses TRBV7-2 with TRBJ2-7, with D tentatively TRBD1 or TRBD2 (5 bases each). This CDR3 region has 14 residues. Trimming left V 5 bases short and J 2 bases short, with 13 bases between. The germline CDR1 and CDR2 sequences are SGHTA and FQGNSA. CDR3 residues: CASSLRDGAYEQYF. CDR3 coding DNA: TGTGCCAGCAGCCTTAGGGACGGAGCCTACGAGCAGTACTTC.

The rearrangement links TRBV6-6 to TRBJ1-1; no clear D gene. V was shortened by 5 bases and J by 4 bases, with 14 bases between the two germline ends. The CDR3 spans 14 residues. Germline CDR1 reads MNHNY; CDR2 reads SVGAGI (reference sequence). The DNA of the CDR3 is TGTGCCAGCAGTGTCCTTCAGAAGGGCACTGAAGCTTTCTTT. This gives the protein CASSVLQKGTEAFF.

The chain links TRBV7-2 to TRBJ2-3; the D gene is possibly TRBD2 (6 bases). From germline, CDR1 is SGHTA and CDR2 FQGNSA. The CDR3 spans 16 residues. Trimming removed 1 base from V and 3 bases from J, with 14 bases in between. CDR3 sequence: CASSLVPGLQTDTQYF. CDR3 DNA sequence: TGTGCCAGCAGCTTAGTACCGGGACTTCAAACAGATACGCAGTATTTT.

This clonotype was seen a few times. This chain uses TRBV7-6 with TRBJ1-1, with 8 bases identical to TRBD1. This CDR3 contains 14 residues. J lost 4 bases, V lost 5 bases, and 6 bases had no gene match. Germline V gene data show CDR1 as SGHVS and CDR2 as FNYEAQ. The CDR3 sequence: CASSSQGAGTEAFF. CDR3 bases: TGTGCCAGCAGCAGCCAGGGGGCGGGCACTGAAGCTTTCTTT.

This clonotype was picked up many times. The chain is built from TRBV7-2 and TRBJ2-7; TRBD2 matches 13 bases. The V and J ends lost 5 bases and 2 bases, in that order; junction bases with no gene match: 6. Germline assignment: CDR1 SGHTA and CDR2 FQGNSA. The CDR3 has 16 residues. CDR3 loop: CASSPLAGGFTYEQYF. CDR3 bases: TGTGCCAGCAGCCCACTAGCGGGGGGGTTCACCTACGAGCAGTACTTC.

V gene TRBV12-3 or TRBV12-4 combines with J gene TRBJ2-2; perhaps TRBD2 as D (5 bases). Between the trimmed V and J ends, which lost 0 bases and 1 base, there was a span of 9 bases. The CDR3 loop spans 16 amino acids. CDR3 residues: CASSLAASRNTGELFF. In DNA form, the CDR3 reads TGTGCCAGCAGTTTAGCTGCTAGCAGGAACACCGGGGAGCTGTTTTTT.

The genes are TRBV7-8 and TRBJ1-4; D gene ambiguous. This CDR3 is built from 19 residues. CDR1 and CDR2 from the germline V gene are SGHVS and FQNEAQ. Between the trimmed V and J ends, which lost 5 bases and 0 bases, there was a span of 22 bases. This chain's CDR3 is CASSDEEWIQHATNEKLFF. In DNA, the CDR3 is TGTGCCAGCAGCGACGAGGAGTGGATACAGCATGCAACTAATGAAAAACTGTTTTTT.

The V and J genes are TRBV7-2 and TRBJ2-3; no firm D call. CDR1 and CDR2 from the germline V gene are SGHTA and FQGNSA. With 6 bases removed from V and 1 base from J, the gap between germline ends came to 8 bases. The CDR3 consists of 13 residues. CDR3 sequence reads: CASSIVGTDTQYF. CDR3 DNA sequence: TGTGCCAGCAGTATAGTCGGCACAGATACGCAGTATTTT.

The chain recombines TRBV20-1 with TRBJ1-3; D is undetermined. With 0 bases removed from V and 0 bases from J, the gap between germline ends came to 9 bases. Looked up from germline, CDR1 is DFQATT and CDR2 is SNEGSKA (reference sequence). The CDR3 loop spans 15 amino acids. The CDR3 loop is CSAREAEFSGNTIYF. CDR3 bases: TGCAGTGCTAGAGAGGCAGAATTCTCTGGAAACACCATATATTTT.

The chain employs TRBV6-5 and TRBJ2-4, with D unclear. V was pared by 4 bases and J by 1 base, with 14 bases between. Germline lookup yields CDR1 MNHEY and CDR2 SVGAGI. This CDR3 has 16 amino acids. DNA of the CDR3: TGTGCCAGCAGTTCCACCCTTTTCAGGGCCAAAAACATTCAGTACTTC. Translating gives CASSSTLFRAKNIQYF.

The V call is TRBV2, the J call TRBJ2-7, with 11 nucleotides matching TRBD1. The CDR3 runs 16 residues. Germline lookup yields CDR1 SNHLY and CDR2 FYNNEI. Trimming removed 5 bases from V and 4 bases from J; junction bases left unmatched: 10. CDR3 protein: CASSTGQGARGYEQYF. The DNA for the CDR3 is TGTGCCAGCAGTACAGGACAGGGGGCCAGAGGTTACGAGCAGTACTTC.

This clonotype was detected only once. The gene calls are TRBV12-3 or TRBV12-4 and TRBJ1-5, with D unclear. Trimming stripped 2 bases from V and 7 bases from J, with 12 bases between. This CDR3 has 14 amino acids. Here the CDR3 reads CASSLSGVGQPQHF. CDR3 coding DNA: TGTGCCAGCAGTTTATCGGGAGTGGGGCAGCCCCAGCATTTT.

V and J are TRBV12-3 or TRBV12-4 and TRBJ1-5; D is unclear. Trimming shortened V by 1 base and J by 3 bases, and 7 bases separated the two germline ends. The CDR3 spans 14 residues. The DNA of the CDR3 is TGTGCCAGCAGTTTAGGCAAATTCAATCAGCCCCAGCATTTT. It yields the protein CASSLGKFNQPQHF.

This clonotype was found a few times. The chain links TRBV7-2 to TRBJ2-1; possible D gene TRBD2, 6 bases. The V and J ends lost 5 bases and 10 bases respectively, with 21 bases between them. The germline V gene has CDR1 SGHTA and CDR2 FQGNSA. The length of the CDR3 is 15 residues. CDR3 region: CASSTLTNGGYEQFF. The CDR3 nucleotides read TGTGCCAGCAGCACCCTGACCAATGGAGGGTACGAGCAGTTCTTC.

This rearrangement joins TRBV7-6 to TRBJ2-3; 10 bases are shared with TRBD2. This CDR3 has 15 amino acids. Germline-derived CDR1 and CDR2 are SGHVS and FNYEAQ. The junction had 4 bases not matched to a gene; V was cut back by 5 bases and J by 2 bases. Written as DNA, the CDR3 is TGTGCCAGCAGCCCGACTAGCGGGTACACAGATACGCAGTATTTT. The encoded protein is CASSPTSGYTDTQYF.

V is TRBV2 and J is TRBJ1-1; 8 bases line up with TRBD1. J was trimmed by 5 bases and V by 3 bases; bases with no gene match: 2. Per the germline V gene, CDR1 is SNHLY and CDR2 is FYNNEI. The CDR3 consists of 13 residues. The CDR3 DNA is TGTGCCAGCAGTGAGACAGGGGTTACTGAAGCTTTCTTT. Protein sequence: CASSETGVTEAFF.

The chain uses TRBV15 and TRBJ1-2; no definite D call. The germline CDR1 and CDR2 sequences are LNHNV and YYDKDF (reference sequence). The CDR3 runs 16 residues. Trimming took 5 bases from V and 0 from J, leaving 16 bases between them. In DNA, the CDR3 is TGTGCCACCAGCTCCGCCGGACGGGAAGCTAACTATGGCTACACCTTC. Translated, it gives CATSSAGREANYGYTF.

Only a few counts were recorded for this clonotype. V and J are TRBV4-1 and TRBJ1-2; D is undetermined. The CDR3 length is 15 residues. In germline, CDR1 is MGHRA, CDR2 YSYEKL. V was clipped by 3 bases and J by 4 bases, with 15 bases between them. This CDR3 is CASSHPGRETYGYTF. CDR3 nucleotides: TGCGCCAGCAGCCACCCCGGGCGCGAAACCTATGGCTACACCTTC.

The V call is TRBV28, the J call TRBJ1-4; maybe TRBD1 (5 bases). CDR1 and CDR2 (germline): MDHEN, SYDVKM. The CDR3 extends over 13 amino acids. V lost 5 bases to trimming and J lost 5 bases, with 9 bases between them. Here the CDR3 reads CASSRWGNEKLFF. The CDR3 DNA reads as TGTGCCAGCAGTCGATGGGGGAATGAAAAACTGTTTTTT.

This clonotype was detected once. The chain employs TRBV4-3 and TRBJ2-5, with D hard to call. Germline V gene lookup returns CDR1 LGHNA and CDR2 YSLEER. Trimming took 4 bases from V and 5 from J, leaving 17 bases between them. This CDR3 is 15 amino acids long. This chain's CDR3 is CASSLQVGFGETQYF. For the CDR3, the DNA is TGCGCCAGCAGCCTCCAAGTCGGGTTTGGGGAGACCCAGTACTTC.

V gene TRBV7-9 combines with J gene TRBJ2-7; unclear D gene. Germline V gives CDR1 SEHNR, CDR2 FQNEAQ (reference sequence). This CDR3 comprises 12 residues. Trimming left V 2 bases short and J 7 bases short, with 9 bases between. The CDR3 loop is CASSLNQREQYF. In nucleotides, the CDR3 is TGTGCCAGCAGCTTAAACCAAAGGGAGCAGTACTTC.

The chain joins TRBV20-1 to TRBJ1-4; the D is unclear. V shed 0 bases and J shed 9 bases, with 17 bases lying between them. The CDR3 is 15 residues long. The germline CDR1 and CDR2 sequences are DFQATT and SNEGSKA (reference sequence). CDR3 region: CSARDLIVSKKKLFF. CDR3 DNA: TGCAGTGCTAGAGATCTGATCGTCAGCAAAAAAAAACTGTTTTTT.

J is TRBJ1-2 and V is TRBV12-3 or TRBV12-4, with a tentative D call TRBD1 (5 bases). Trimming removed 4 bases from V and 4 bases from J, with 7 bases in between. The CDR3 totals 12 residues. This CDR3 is CASSSGPYGYTF. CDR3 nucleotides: TGTGCCAGCAGTTCAGGGCCCTATGGCTACACCTTC.

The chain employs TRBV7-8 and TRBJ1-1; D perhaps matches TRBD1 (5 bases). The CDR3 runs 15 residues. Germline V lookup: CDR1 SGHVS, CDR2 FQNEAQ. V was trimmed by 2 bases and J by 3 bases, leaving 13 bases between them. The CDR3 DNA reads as TGTGCCAGCAGCTTAAGCAGGGTCCAATACACTGAAGCTTTCTTT. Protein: CASSLSRVQYTEAFF.

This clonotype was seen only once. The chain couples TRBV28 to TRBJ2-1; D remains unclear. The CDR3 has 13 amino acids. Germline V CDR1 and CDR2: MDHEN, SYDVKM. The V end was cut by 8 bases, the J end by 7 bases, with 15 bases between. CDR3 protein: CASRLGYENEQFF. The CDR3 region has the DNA TGTGCCAGCCGACTCGGATATGAAAATGAGCAGTTCTTC.

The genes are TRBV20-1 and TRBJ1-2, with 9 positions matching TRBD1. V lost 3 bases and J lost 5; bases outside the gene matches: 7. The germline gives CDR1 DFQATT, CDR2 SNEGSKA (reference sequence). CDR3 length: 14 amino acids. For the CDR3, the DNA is TGCAGTGCTAGCCACACAGGGGGCCGATATGGCTACACCTTC. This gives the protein CSASHTGGRYGYTF.

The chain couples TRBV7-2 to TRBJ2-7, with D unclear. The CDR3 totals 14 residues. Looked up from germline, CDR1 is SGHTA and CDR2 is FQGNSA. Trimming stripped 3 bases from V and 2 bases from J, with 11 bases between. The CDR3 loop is CASSFGQNPYEQYF. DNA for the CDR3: TGTGCCAGCAGCTTCGGTCAGAACCCCTACGAGCAGTACTTC.

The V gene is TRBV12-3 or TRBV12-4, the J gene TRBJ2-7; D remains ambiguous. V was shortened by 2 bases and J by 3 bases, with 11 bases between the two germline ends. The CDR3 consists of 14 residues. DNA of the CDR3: TGTGCCAGCAGTTTATCCCAGGTGGACTACGAGCAGTACTTC. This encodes CASSLSQVDYEQYF.